A selection of T cell receptor beta chains follows, all from one sample in a study of CD8 T cells in Susac syndrome. One entry per CDR3 protein results from TCRdb running MiXCR on the immunoSEQ multiplex PCR reads. The table has approximately 190,000 distinct CDR3 sequences, 85% to 95% seen once. Source material: CD4+ T cells from PBMCs. Every receptor here comes from a human donor in good health. Both conserved end residues are part of each CDR3. The D gene is left open where the match is weak. A row's size may be missing; if present it is once, few, many or a size class.

>TRBV9|-|TRBJ1-2|-
CASSFSTGINYGYTF
TGTGCCAGCAGCTTTTCGACAGGAATCAACTATGGCTACACCTTC
>TRBV20-1|-|TRBJ1-1|-
CSAKDSLNTEAFF
TGCAGTGCTAAGGACAGTTTGAACACTGAAGCTTTCTTT
>TRBV3-1|-|TRBJ2-1|-
CASSQVLLAGTNEQFF
TGTGCCAGCAGCCAAGTCCTTCTGGCGGGGACCAATGAGCAGTTCTTC
>TRBV4-1|-|TRBJ1-1|-
CASSPEGTGILGNTEAFF
TGCGCCAGCAGCCCTGAGGGAACAGGGATCCTAGGGAACACTGAAGCTTTCTTT
>TRBV23-1|-|TRBJ1-2|-
CASSQSPGECGYTF
TGCGCCAGCAGTCAATCCCCGGGGGAGTGTGGCTACACCTTC
>TRBV7-2|TRBD2|TRBJ2-2|-
CASSGRGLPTAGELFF
TGTGCCAGCAGCGGCCGGGGACTACCAACCGCCGGGGAGCTGTTTTTT
>TRBV29-1|-|TRBJ1-1|-
CSALAEGGTEAFF
TGCAGCGCCCTCGCGGAGGGCGGCACTGAAGCTTTCTTT
>TRBV7-2|-|TRBJ1-6|-
CASSQTRETPLHF
TGTGCCAGCAGCCAAACTAGGGAGACGCCCCTCCACTTT
>TRBV7-9|-|TRBJ2-2|-
CASSPGGPNTGELFF
TGTGCCAGCAGCCCGGGGGGCCCTAACACCGGGGAGCTGTTTTTT
>TRBV29-1|TRBD1|TRBJ2-1|-
CSVQQGAYEQFF
TGCAGCGTTCAACAGGGGGCCTATGAGCAGTTCTTC
>TRBV28|TRBD2|TRBJ2-1|-
CASSLYSSGGPPYNEQFF
TGTGCCAGCAGTTTATATTCCAGCGGGGGGCCCCCCTACAATGAGCAGTTCTTC
>TRBV9|TRBD2|TRBJ2-5|few
CASSRTGGETQYF
TGTGCCAGCAGCCGGACGGGGGGGGAGACCCAGTACTTC
>TRBV2|-|TRBJ2-1|-
CASSEALRGTEQFF
TGTGCCAGCAGTGAAGCGCTTCGGGGAACTGAGCAGTTCTTC